This entry features one T cell receptor beta chain sequence. Its antigen is not known. In germline, CDR1 is SGHVS, CDR2 FNYEAQ. The CDR3 has 15 residues. V dropped 4 bases and J dropped 1; count of bases not matched to a gene: 4. Negative selection enriched T cells; tumor-infiltrating lymphocyte samples also used EpCAM beads. CD39 and CD103 defined DN, SP and DP subsets of CD3+CD4-CD8+CD45RA- TILs. The sample originates from a study of CD39 and CD103 CD8 tumor-infiltrating T cells. Study overall: Shown patients: HPV-positive HNSCC, HPV-negative HNSCC, ovarian cancer, melanoma.

Using immunoSEQ multiplex PCR, the repertoire was profiled, and TCRdb retains in-frame clones only, with some absent. The table lists fewer than 2,000 clones, around 50% of them singletons. Findings and caveats of the study: Blood and uninvolved lymph node rarely held DP TIL clonotypes.

The sample taken for sequencing was CD39- CD103+ CD8+ T cells sorted from the tumor. As to subset: CD103+CD39- single-positive CD45RA- CD8 T cells. The sequence came from a human donor with head and neck squamous cell carcinoma. The chain carries TRBV7-6 and TRBJ2-7; 10 bases map to TRBD1. The CDR3 here is CASSSGQGGSYEQYF. DNA of the CDR3: TGTGCCAGCAGCTCTGGACAGGGGGGGTCCTACGAGCAGTACTTC.